This T cell receptor beta chain was documented in a study of shared clonotypes between healthy human individuals. CDR3 size: 13 residues. Germline V gives CDR1 MNHEY, CDR2 SVGAGI. V lost 6 bases, J lost 1 base, and 9 bases lay in between. Profiling relied on immunoSEQ multiplex PCR, and the TCRdb table lists in-frame clones only, not all of them. Found here are approximately 1,500,000 clones, about 98% of them singletons; the top ten hold approximately 0.45%. The sample holds one count of this clone. The sequencing input was naive CD4+ T cells sorted from blood. Subset noted: CD45RA+ positively selected. The receptor was isolated from a man under 40 in good health. The chain links TRBV6-5 to TRBJ1-1, with no clear D. The CDR3 DNA follows: TGTGCCAGCAGCCTGGCGCAGAACACTGAAGCTTTCTTT. This sequence encodes CASSLAQNTEAFF.